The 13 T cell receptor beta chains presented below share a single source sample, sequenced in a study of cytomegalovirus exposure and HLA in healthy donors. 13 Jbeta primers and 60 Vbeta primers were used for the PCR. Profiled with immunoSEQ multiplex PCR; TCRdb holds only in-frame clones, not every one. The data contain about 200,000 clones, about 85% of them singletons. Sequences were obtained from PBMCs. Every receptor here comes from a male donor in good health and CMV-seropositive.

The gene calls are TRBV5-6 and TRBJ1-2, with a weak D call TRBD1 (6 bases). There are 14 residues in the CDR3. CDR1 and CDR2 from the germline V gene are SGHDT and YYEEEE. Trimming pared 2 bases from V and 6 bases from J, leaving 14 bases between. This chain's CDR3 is CASSLQGQGNGYTF. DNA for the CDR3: TGTGCCAGCAGCTTACAGGGTCAGGGAAATGGCTACACCTTC.

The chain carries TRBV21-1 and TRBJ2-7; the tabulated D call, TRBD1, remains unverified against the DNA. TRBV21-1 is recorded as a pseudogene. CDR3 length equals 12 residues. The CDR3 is CASSNKTYEQYF. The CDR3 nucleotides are TGTGCCAGCAGCAACAAAACCTACGAGCAGTACTTC.

CDR3 DNA: TGTGCCAGCAGTGGAGGACTAGCGGGAAACGGGGAGCTGTTTTTT. Residues: CASSGGLAGNGELFF. This chain links TRBV2 with TRBJ2-2, with TRBD2 identical over 12 bases. J was trimmed by 7 bases and V by 4 bases; bases with no gene match: 4. The CDR3 is 15 amino acids. Germline values: CDR1 SNHLY, CDR2 FYNNEI.

The CDR3 nucleotides are TGTGCCAGCTCACCACCTTCTCAGAAAAACACTGAAGCTTTCTTT. Translating gives CASSPPSQKNTEAFF. The V call is TRBV18, the J call TRBJ1-1; no clear D. Trimming removed 0 bases from V and 2 bases from J, with 10 bases in between. CDR1 is KGHSH, CDR2 LQKENI, per germline. CDR3 length equals 15 residues. The variable domain in full, with the rest retrieved from reference TRBV18 and TRBJ1-1, is NAGVMQNPRHLVRRRGQEARLRCSPMKGHSHVYWYRQLPEEGLKFMVYLQKENIIDESGMPKERFSAEFPKEGPSILRIQQVVRGDSAAYFCASSPPSQKNTEAFFGQGTRLTVV.

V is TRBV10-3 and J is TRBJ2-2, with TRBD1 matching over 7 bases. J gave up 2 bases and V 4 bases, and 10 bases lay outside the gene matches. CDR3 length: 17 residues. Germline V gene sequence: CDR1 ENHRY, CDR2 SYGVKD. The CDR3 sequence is CAISGTGPLQNTGELFF. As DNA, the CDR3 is TGTGCCATCAGTGGGACAGGACCACTCCAAAACACCGGGGAGCTGTTTTTT.

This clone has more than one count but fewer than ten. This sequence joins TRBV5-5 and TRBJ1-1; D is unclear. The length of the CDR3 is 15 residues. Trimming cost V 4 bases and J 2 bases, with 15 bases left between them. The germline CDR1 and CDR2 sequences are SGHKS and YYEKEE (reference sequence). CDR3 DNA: TGTGCCAGCAGCCCCGGGCGGGTAACTAACACTGAAGCTTTCTTT. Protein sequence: CASSPGRVTNTEAFF.

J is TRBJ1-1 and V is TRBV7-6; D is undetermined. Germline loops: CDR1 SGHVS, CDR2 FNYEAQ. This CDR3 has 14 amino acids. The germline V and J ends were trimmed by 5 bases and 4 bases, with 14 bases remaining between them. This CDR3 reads CASSQEGLGTEAFF. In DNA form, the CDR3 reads TGTGCCAGCAGCCAGGAGGGATTGGGCACTGAAGCTTTCTTT.

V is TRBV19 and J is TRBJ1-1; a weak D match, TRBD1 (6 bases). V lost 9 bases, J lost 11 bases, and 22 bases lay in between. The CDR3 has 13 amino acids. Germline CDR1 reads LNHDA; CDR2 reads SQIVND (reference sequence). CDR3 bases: TGTGCCAGCACGTGGGAACAGGGAGCCCAGGCTTTCTTT. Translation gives CASTWEQGAQAFF.

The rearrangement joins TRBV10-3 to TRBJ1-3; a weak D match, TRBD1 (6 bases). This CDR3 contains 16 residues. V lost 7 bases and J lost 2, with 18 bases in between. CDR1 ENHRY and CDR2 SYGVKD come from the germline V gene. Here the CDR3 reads CAITDLTGTAGNTIYF. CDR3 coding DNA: TGTGCCATCACCGACTTGACAGGCACCGCTGGAAACACCATATATTTT.

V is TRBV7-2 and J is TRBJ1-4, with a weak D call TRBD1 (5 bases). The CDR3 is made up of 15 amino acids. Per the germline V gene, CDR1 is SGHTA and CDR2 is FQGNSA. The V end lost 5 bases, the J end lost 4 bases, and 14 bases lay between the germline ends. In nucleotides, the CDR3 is TGTGCCAGCAGCAAGCAGGGAGGGATTAATGAAAAACTGTTTTTT. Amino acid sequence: CASSKQGGINEKLFF.

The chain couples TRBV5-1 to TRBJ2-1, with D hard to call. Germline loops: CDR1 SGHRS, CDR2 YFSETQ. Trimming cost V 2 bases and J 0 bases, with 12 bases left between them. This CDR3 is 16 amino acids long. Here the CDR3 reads CASSFTPLSSYNEQFF. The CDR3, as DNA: TGCGCCAGCAGCTTCACCCCCTTGAGCTCCTACAATGAGCAGTTCTTC.

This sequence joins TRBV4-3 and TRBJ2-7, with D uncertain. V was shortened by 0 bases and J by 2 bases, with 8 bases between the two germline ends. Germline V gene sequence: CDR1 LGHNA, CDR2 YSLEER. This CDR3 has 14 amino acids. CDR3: CASSQERYTYEQYF. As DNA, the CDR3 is TGCGCCAGCAGCCAAGAACGGTATACCTACGAGCAGTACTTC.

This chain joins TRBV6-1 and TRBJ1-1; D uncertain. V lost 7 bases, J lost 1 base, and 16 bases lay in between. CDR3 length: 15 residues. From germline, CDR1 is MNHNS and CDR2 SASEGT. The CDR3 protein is CASISNRVRNTEAFF. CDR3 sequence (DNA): TGTGCCAGCATATCAAACAGAGTCCGGAACACTGAAGCTTTCTTT.